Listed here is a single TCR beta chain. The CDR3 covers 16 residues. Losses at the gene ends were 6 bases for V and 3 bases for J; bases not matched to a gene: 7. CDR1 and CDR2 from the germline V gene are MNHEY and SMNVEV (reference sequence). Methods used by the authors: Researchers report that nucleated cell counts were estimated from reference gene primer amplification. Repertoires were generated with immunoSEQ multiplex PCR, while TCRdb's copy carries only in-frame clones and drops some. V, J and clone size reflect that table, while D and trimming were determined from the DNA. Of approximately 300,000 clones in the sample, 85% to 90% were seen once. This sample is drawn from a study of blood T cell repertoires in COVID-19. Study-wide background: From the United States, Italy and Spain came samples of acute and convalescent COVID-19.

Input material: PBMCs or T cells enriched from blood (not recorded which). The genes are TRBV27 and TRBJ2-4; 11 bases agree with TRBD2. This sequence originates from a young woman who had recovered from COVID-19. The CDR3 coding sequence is TGTGCCAGCAGCTTAGCGGGGGGGCGGGGCAAAAACATTCAGTACTTC. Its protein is CASSLAGGRGKNIQYF.